Below are 15 T cell receptor beta chains sequenced from a single sample in a study of radiotherapy plus CTLA-4 blockade in lung cancer. The repertoire was sequenced with immunoSEQ multiplex PCR; TCRdb's copy has only in-frame clones and lacks some. The table records 11,000 to 15,000 clones, 70% to 90% of them present only once. The sequencing here drew on peripheral blood, taken from a patient treated with radiotherapy plus ipilimumab. These TCRs come from a human donor with non-small cell lung cancer that progressed on radiotherapy plus ipilimumab. Some clones in this sample may be carry-over from other donors' samples.

The chain uses TRBV6-1 and TRBJ2-4; no clear D. The CDR3 is made up of 13 amino acids. Germline CDR1 reads MNHNS; CDR2 reads SASEGT. The germline V and J ends were trimmed by 10 bases and 0 bases, with 10 bases remaining between them. CDR3 sequence reads: CATLAVAKNIQYF. In nucleotides, the CDR3 is TGTGCCACCTTGGCGGTAGCCAAAAACATTCAGTACTTC.

V usage is TRBV5-4 and J usage is TRBJ2-3; 7 bases agree with TRBD2. CDR1 and CDR2 (germline): SGHNT, YYREEE (reference sequence). Trimming took 5 bases from V and 3 from J; bases not matched to a gene: 6. The CDR3 is 14 amino acids. DNA of the CDR3: TGTGCCAGCAGTCCCGGACTAGTAACAGATACGCAGTATTTT. Translation gives CASSPGLVTDTQYF.

The CDR3 region is CASSPGTSGNEQYF. CDR3 DNA: TGTGCCAGCAGCCCCGGGACTAGCGGTAACGAGCAGTACTTC. This rearrangement joins TRBV9 to TRBJ2-7; 11 bases map to TRBD2. V dropped 4 bases and J dropped 5; count of bases not matched to a gene: 5. This CDR3 contains 14 residues. Germline CDR1 reads SGDLS; CDR2 reads YYNGEE.

The rearrangement uses TRBV6-5 and TRBJ2-3; TRBD2 matches 12 bases. Germline values: CDR1 MNHEY, CDR2 SVGAGI. The V gene end was trimmed by 2 bases and the J gene end by 5 bases; junction bases not matched to a gene: 5. The CDR3 has 16 amino acids. In nucleotides, the CDR3 is TGTGCCAGCAGTTACGGAGGACTAGCGGGAAGAGATACGCAGTATTTT. Protein sequence: CASSYGGLAGRDTQYF.

This clone has a single count. The genes are TRBV7-7 and TRBJ2-5, with a tentative D call TRBD2 (5 bases). Trimming cost V 2 bases and J 1 base, with 11 bases left between them. Germline assignment: CDR1 SSHAT and CDR2 FNYEAQ (reference sequence). The CDR3 has 15 residues. This chain's CDR3 is CASSLYGAAQETQYF. CDR3 nucleotide sequence: TGTGCCAGCAGCTTATACGGAGCGGCCCAAGAGACCCAGTACTTC. Together with reference TRBV7-7 and TRBJ2-5, the CDR3 gives the full variable domain: GAGVSQSPRYKVTKRGQDVTLRCDPISSHATLYWYQQALGQGPEFLTYFNYEAQPDKSGLPSDRFSAERPEGSISTLTIQRTEQRDSAMYRCASSLYGAAQETQYFGPGTRLLVL.

This chain joins TRBV27 and TRBJ1-5; 12 positions agree with TRBD1. V trimming: 6 bases; J trimming: 0 bases; junction bases outside the gene matches: 6. Germline CDR1 is MNHEY and CDR2 is SMNVEV (reference sequence). The CDR3 consists of 17 residues. CDR3 nucleotides: TGTGCCAGCAGACAGGGACAGGGGGCATATAGCAATCAGCCCCAGCATTTT. This encodes CASRQGQGAYSNQPQHF.

This rearrangement joins TRBV4-1 to TRBJ2-5; 14 bases are a match to TRBD2. CDR1 MGHRA and CDR2 YSYEKL come from the germline V gene. V shed 3 bases and J 5 bases; nucleotides not matched to a gene: 11. There are 18 residues in the CDR3. DNA of the CDR3: TGCGCCAGCAGCCACCCGGGACTAGCGGGAGTAATCGGTGAGACCCAGTACTTC. Amino acids: CASSHPGLAGVIGETQYF.

CDR3 in DNA: TGTGCCAGCAGCTTGGGAGGGACTAGCGCTTTTAGCTCCTACAATGAGCAGTTCTTC. Protein: CASSLGGTSAFSSYNEQFF. The chain joins TRBV5-6 to TRBJ2-1; 10 bases align to TRBD2. The J segment lost 0 bases and the V segment lost 0 bases, leaving 9 bases of the junction unmatched. CDR3 length: 19 amino acids. The germline V gene encodes CDR1 SGHDT and CDR2 YYEEEE.

Comments on this clone: An end of the junction does not agree with germline; a read error may underlie this. V and J are TRBV19 and TRBJ2-3; 11 bases are shared with TRBD1. This CDR3 contains 15 residues. Germline-derived CDR1 and CDR2 are LNHDA and SQIVND (reference sequence). The CDR3 spells CAGSVGTGGPDTQYF. The CDR3 nucleotides read TGTGCCGGTAGTGTGGGGACAGGGGGGCCAGATACGCAGTATTTT.

J is TRBJ2-5 and V is TRBV2; 7 nucleotides align to TRBD1. This CDR3 comprises 17 residues. CDR1 is SNHLY and CDR2 is FYNNEI in the germline V gene. Trimming removed 8 bases from V and 1 base from J; junction bases left unmatched: 16. CDR3 amino acids: CASAQFLGQRGQETQYF. In DNA, the CDR3 is TGTGCCAGCGCTCAGTTCTTGGGACAGCGCGGCCAAGAGACCCAGTACTTC.

The chain uses TRBV9 and TRBJ1-6; 7 bases agree with TRBD1. The length of the CDR3 is 16 residues. Germline V CDR1 and CDR2: SGDLS, YYNGEE. The trim removed 3 bases at V and 7 bases at J, leaving 10 bases unmatched. This chain's CDR3 is CASSESRGQSNSPLHF. Here the CDR3 DNA reads TGTGCCAGCAGCGAGTCAAGGGGACAGAGCAATTCACCCCTCCACTTT.

This chain links TRBV7-2 with TRBJ2-7; D might be TRBD1 (5 bases). With 5 bases removed from V and 7 bases from J, the gap between germline ends came to 24 bases. The CDR3 is 16 residues long. Germline values: CDR1 SGHTA, CDR2 FQGNSA. The CDR3 spells CASSPGIRAEMREQYF. Here the CDR3 DNA reads TGTGCCAGCAGCCCCGGTATCAGGGCTGAAATGAGAGAGCAGTACTTC.

This chain joins TRBV30 and TRBJ2-7, with D possibly TRBD2 on 6 matching bases. CDR1 and CDR2 from the germline V gene are GTSNPN and SVGIG (reference sequence). V was trimmed by 5 bases and J by 6 bases, leaving 14 bases between them. The CDR3 totals 12 residues. This chain's CDR3 is CAWAPQAGEQYF. The DNA for the CDR3 is TGTGCCTGGGCCCCTCAAGCGGGCGAGCAGTACTTC.

This clone occurred a few times. The gene calls are TRBV10-1 and TRBJ2-2; D remains ambiguous. Germline CDR1 reads WNHNN; CDR2 reads SYGVQD (reference sequence). With 5 bases removed from V and 3 bases from J, the gap between germline ends came to 4 bases. The CDR3 loop spans 12 amino acids. The CDR3 nucleotides read TGCGCCAGCAGTCTTGACACCGGGGAGCTGTTTTTT. This translates into CASSLDTGELFF.

This chain connects TRBV5-6 to TRBJ1-1; maybe TRBD1 (5 bases). CDR1 SGHDT and CDR2 YYEEEE come from the germline V gene. V was cut by 1 base and J by 7 bases, with 17 bases left in between. CDR3 length equals 15 residues. The CDR3: CASSLWMAGWGEAFF. The CDR3 DNA reads TGTGCCAGCAGCTTGTGGATGGCAGGGTGGGGTGAAGCTTTCTTT. Filled out from reference TRBV5-6 and TRBJ1-1, the complete variable domain reads DAGVTQSPTHLIKTRGQQVTLRCSPKSGHDTVSWYQQALGQGPQFIFQYYEEEERQRGNFPDRFSGHQFPNYSSELNVNALLLGDSALYLCASSLWMAGWGEAFFGQGTRLTVV.